The 14 T cell receptor beta chains given below trace back to one sample, sequenced in a study of T cells expressing NK-cell markers. Following a re-call of the 5' RACE reads, TCRdb has one entry per CDR3 protein and lacks DNA. The repertoire table contains about 300,000 distinct CDR3 sequences. The sample comprised blood T cells: a sorted CD56 or NKG2C T cell subset, CD4+ or CD8+ T cells, or bulk PBMC T cells (not recorded which). The source is a woman between 18 and 75 years old in good health.

The chain uses TRBV2 and TRBJ2-1; TCRdb designates TRBD2, a call that cannot be tested without DNA. The length of the CDR3 is 14 residues. Germline V lookup: CDR1 SNHLY, CDR2 FYNNEI. The CDR3 spells CASSEWTSYNEQFF.

The rearrangement joins TRBV20-1 to TRBJ2-1; TCRdb indicates TRBD2, and absent DNA this call remains unverified. CDR1 is DFQATT and CDR2 is SNEGSKA in the germline V gene (reference sequence). CDR3 length equals 12 residues. The CDR3 reads CRPPSGYNEQFF.

The rearrangement joins TRBV20-1 to TRBJ1-5; the TCRdb D gene call, TRBD1, has no DNA to confirm it. This CDR3 is 15 amino acids long. Per germline, CDR1 DFQATT and CDR2 SNEGSKA (reference sequence). The CDR3 region is CSASRGQSSNQPQHF.

The rearrangement joins TRBV6-4 to TRBJ1-5; TCRdb reports TRBD1, a call that lacks DNA to check it against. Germline CDR1 MRHNA, CDR2 SNTAGT. This CDR3 region has 15 residues. CDR3 amino acids: CASSPDRGDNQPQHF.

The chain couples TRBV20-1 to TRBJ2-7; TCRdb designates TRBD1, a call that cannot be tested without DNA. Per the germline V gene, CDR1 is DFQATT and CDR2 is SNEGSKA (reference sequence). The CDR3 is made up of 15 amino acids. CDR3 region: CSASPRDRGRYEQYF.

The genes are TRBV7-9 and TRBJ2-1. Germline V gene data show CDR1 as SEHNR and CDR2 as FQNEAQ (reference sequence). The CDR3 consists of 15 residues. CDR3 protein: CASSVKVGSDNEQFF.

This chain uses TRBV6-6 with TRBJ2-7; TCRdb lists TRBD2, though no DNA is available to test this call. This CDR3 has 11 residues. Germline V lookup: CDR1 MNHNY, CDR2 SVGAGI (reference sequence). The CDR3: CASSAQEGQYF.

The V gene is TRBV7-2, the J gene TRBJ2-5. Germline V gene sequence: CDR1 SGHTA, CDR2 FQGNSA. There are 13 residues in the CDR3. CDR3 sequence: CASSLFKEETQYF.

This chain uses TRBV20-1 with TRBJ2-5; the TCRdb D gene call, TRBD1, has no DNA to confirm it. The germline CDR1 and CDR2 sequences are DFQATT and SNEGSKA (reference sequence). This CDR3 has 13 residues. This CDR3 is CSASPGGVGTQYF.

V and J are TRBV30 and TRBJ1-4; the TCRdb D gene call, TRBD1, has no DNA to confirm it. Germline V gives CDR1 GTSNPN, CDR2 SVGIG (reference sequence). The CDR3 contains 16 residues. The CDR3 spells CAWRMGFRGPNEKLFF.

The chain is built from TRBV5-6 and TRBJ1-1; TCRdb's D call, TRBD1, is unchecked because there is no DNA. Germline-derived CDR1 and CDR2 are SGHDT and YYEEEE. This CDR3 is 14 amino acids long. CDR3 sequence reads: CASSQPRGHTEAFF.

The chain is built from TRBV5-5 and TRBJ2-7. The length of the CDR3 is 13 residues. Germline V gene lookup returns CDR1 SGHKS and CDR2 YYEKEE (reference sequence). This chain's CDR3 is CASSLTVSYEQYF.

The chain links TRBV4-1 to TRBJ1-3. Germline values: CDR1 MGHRA, CDR2 YSYEKL. The CDR3 contains 17 residues. CDR3 in amino acids: CASSQDKALQSGNTIYF.

The chain joins TRBV5-1 to TRBJ2-5; lacking DNA, the TRBD1 call made by TCRdb goes unchecked. CDR3 length: 17 amino acids. The germline V gene has CDR1 SGHRS and CDR2 YFSETQ. CDR3 sequence reads: CASSRSGQGAVQETQYF.